Presented here are 10 T cell receptor beta chains from one specimen sequenced in a study of blood T cell repertoires in COVID-19. Data came from immunoSEQ multiplex PCR; TCRdb stores just in-frame clones and leaves some out. The table lists around 180,000 clones, more than 80% of them singletons. Sequenced: PBMCs or T cells enriched from blood (not recorded which). These receptors came from a man between 50 and 59 years old who had recovered from COVID-19.

V usage is TRBV3-1 (or the pseudogene TRBV3-2) and J usage is TRBJ1-2; 8 nucleotides agree with TRBD1. The germline CDR1 and CDR2 sequences are LGHDT and YNNKEL (reference sequence). The CDR3 is made up of 16 amino acids. The junction had 11 bases not matched to a gene; V was cut back by 1 base and J by 7 bases. CDR3 sequence: CASSQVVGQGAAGYTF. As DNA, the CDR3 is TGTGCCAGCAGCCAAGTAGTAGGGCAGGGGGCCGCTGGCTACACCTTC.

The rearrangement links TRBV30 to TRBJ1-1, with D uncertain. V was cut by 1 base and J by 10 bases, with 10 bases left in between. Per germline, CDR1 GTSNPN and CDR2 SVGIG (reference sequence). CDR3 length: 11 residues. CDR3 DNA sequence: TGTGCCTGGAGTGGGCCCTCAAGAGCTTTCTTT. It codes for CAWSGPSRAFF.

CDR3 DNA: TGTGCCAGCAGGCGTCTGAGGGACAGGGACGAAAAACTGTTTTTT. This codes for CASRRLRDRDEKLFF. The rearrangement joins TRBV5-6 to TRBJ1-4; TRBD1 agrees at 9 bases. The CDR3 runs 15 residues. Germline V CDR1 and CDR2: SGHDT, YYEEEE. V gave up 5 bases and J gave up 8 bases; unmatched junction bases: 10.

V is TRBV2 and J is TRBJ1-6; D gene uncertain. The CDR3 contains 13 residues. Germline lookup yields CDR1 SNHLY and CDR2 FYNNEI. V was cut by 6 bases and J by 9 bases, with 12 bases left in between. The DNA of the CDR3 is TGTGCCAGCAGCGACTCATGGAGTTCACCCCTCCACTTT. Translated, it gives CASSDSWSSPLHF.

The chain is built from TRBV6-5 and TRBJ1-2; D is unresolved. The CDR3 spans 13 residues. V lost 6 bases and J lost 4, with 12 bases in between. Germline V gene sequence: CDR1 MNHEY, CDR2 SVGAGI. The CDR3 sequence is CASRPPPSYGYTF. CDR3 nucleotides: TGTGCCAGCAGACCTCCCCCCAGCTATGGCTACACCTTC.

V and J are TRBV5-4 and TRBJ1-2, with D hard to call. Germline lookup yields CDR1 SGHNT and CDR2 YYREEE (reference sequence). The V end lost 4 bases, the J end lost 6 bases, and 13 bases lay between the germline ends. The CDR3 length is 13 residues. CDR3 loop: CASSPPQTHGYTF. CDR3 DNA sequence: TGTGCCAGCAGCCCCCCACAGACACATGGCTACACCTTC.

The chain couples TRBV4-1 to TRBJ2-7; D may be TRBD1 (5 bases). Germline V gene data show CDR1 as MGHRA and CDR2 as YSYEKL. The CDR3 has 15 amino acids. V was pared by 0 bases and J by 3 bases, with 12 bases between. CDR3 nucleotide sequence: TGCGCCAGCAGCCAAGATCTGGACACTGGCTACGAGCAGTACTTC. Amino acid sequence: CASSQDLDTGYEQYF.

This clone was observed a handful of times. This sequence joins TRBV7-2 and TRBJ1-4; TRBD1 might be the D (6 bases). V lost 5 bases and J 7 bases, leaving 23 bases between the germline ends. From germline, CDR1 is SGHTA and CDR2 FQGNSA. The CDR3 spans 17 residues. The CDR3 loop is CASSPSATQGLTEKLFF. The CDR3 DNA reads as TGTGCCAGCAGCCCCTCCGCTACCCAGGGGTTGACTGAAAAACTGTTTTTT.

The chain uses TRBV3-1 (or the pseudogene TRBV3-2) and TRBJ1-2; a weak D match, TRBD1 (6 bases). Germline CDR1 is LGHDT and CDR2 is YNNKEL (reference sequence). V lost 5 bases and J lost 2, with 9 bases in between. The CDR3 runs to 13 residues. The CDR3 nucleotides are TGTGCCAGCAGCTCAACAGGGAACTATGGCTACACCTTC. Its translation: CASSSTGNYGYTF.

CDR3 nucleotide sequence: TGTGCCAGCAGTTACTCGCGGAACAACTATGGCTACACCTTC. It specifies CASSYSRNNYGYTF. J is TRBJ1-2 and V is TRBV6-5; D gene unclear. The V end was cut by 0 bases, the J end by 2 bases, with 7 bases between. Germline V gene lookup returns CDR1 MNHEY and CDR2 SVGAGI. The CDR3 sequence is 14 residues long.